This T cell receptor (beta chain) was retrieved from a study of blood T cell repertoires in COVID-19. Study information: Samples of COVID-19 (acute and convalescent) were obtained from the United States, Italy and Spain. In each case, the material was cDNA or gDNA derived from T cells, B-cell-depleted T cells, or PBMCs.

Per the study methods: It was from reference gene primer amplification that nucleated cell counts were estimated. TCRdb's copy holds only in-frame clones and misses some; the assay was immunoSEQ multiplex PCR. V, J and clone size reflect that table, while D and trimming were determined from the DNA. The sample yields 180,000 or so clones, around 86% seen once. This CDR3 is built from 14 residues. The germline CDR1 and CDR2 sequences are LNHDA and SQIVND (reference sequence). V lost 3 bases and J lost 10, with 16 bases in between. The source of this sequence is a man aged 55 to 70 with acute or convalescent COVID-19. Sequences were obtained from peripheral blood. The chain uses TRBV19 and TRBJ2-1, with a tentative D call TRBD2 (5 bases). The CDR3 reads CASSIPGIRVEQFF. The CDR3 DNA sequence: TGTGCCAGTAGTATTCCCGGGATACGGGTCGAGCAGTTCTTC.